The 20 T cell receptor beta chains below come from one sample, sequenced in a study of metastatic and nonmetastatic thyroid tumors. TCRdb re-called the PCR reads through MiXCR. The sample holds roughly 42,000 clones, under 20% seen once. Until they underwent thyroid surgery, no patient had received any treatment. The sample consisted of tumor tissue. These receptors came from a female donor with papillary thyroid cancer or a benign thyroid nodule (not recorded which). Some clones in this sample may be carry-over from other donors' samples.

Within the sample, this clone is medium-sized. The genes are TRBV19 and TRBJ1-1; D uncertain. This CDR3 region has 12 residues. V was clipped by 6 bases and J by 1 base, with 6 bases between them. CDR1 and CDR2 (germline): LNHDA, SQIVND (reference sequence). The DNA of the CDR3 is TGTGCCAGTAGGCCCGGGAACACTGAAGCTTTCTTT. Its translation is CASRPGNTEAFF. The whole variable domain, remainder taken from reference TRBV19 and TRBJ1-1, is DGGITQSPKYLFRKEGQNVTLSCEQNLNHDAMYWYRQDPGQGLRLIYYSQIVNDFQKGDIAEGYSVSREKKESFPLTVTSAQKNPTAFYLCASRPGNTEAFFGQGTRLTVV.

This clone occurred many times. This sequence joins TRBV28 and TRBJ1-3; D gene uncertain. Trimming left V 3 bases short and J 0 bases short, with 9 bases between. This CDR3 has 15 residues. The germline V gene has CDR1 MDHEN and CDR2 SYDVKM. The CDR3 DNA reads TGTGCCAGCAGTTTCTATGACACCTCTGGAAACACCATATATTTT. Its protein product is CASSFYDTSGNTIYF.

The sample holds many counts of this clone. This chain joins TRBV4-2 and TRBJ2-7; no definite D call. Germline V gives CDR1 LGHNA, CDR2 YNFKEQ. V lost 2 bases and J 12 bases, leaving 14 bases between the germline ends. The CDR3 has 12 residues. The CDR3 DNA sequence: TGTGCCAGCAGCCAAATGCTCCAAGTTATGTACTTC. As protein: CASSQMLQVMYF.

Turning to this clone: This may come from a read error, since a much larger clone is one base off. The rearrangement links TRBV2 to TRBJ1-1, with 7 bases aligning to TRBD1. V dropped 5 bases and J dropped 4; count of bases not matched to a gene: 4. CDR1 SNHLY and CDR2 FYNNEI come from the germline V gene. The CDR3 has 13 residues. The CDR3 region has the DNA TGTGCCAGCAGTCCCGACAGGGTCACTGAAGCTTTCTTT. This encodes CASSPDRVTEAFF. The full variable domain, rest sourced from reference TRBV2 and TRBJ1-1, is EPEVTQTPSHQVTQMGQEVILRCVPISNHLYFYWYRQILGQKVEFLVSFYNNEISEKSEIFDDQFSVERPDGSNFTLKIRSTKLEDSAMYFCASSPDRVTEAFFGQGTRLTVV.

There are a few counts of this clone. The chain uses TRBV6-5 and TRBJ2-1, with a tentative D call TRBD2 (5 bases). V shed 2 bases and J shed 0 bases, with 14 bases lying between them. CDR1 and CDR2 from the germline V gene are MNHEY and SVGAGI. CDR3 length equals 17 residues. The CDR3 loop is CASSYISGYSSYNEQFF. CDR3 bases: TGTGCCAGCAGTTACATCAGCGGTTATAGCTCCTACAATGAGCAGTTCTTC.

This clone has more than one count but fewer than ten. The chain employs TRBV27 and TRBJ1-6, with D perhaps TRBD1 (5 bases). The V end was cut by 5 bases, the J end by 7 bases, with 15 bases between. The germline CDR1 and CDR2 sequences are MNHEY and SMNVEV (reference sequence). The CDR3 runs 15 residues. CDR3 in DNA: TGTGCCAGCAGTCGCCTCAGGGCGTTGAATTCACCCCTCCACTTT. Protein: CASSRLRALNSPLHF.

The chain recombines TRBV2 with TRBJ2-2; 8 bases are shared with TRBD1. V trimming: 3 bases; J trimming: 4 bases; junction bases outside the gene matches: 4. The CDR3 totals 15 residues. CDR1 is SNHLY, CDR2 FYNNEI, per germline. CDR3 sequence (DNA): TGTGCCAGCAGTGAGCAGGGGGCGGGCACCGGGGAGCTGTTTTTT. Amino acids: CASSEQGAGTGELFF. Complete variable domain (other parts from reference TRBV2 and TRBJ2-2): EPEVTQTPSHQVTQMGQEVILRCVPISNHLYFYWYRQILGQKVEFLVSFYNNEISEKSEIFDDQFSVERPDGSNFTLKIRSTKLEDSAMYFCASSEQGAGTGELFFGEGSRLTVL.

This chain connects TRBV6-6 to TRBJ2-2; TRBD2 matches 7 bases. From germline, CDR1 is MNHNY and CDR2 SVGAGI (reference sequence). V dropped 2 bases and J dropped 7; count of bases not matched to a gene: 7. The CDR3 is made up of 15 amino acids. DNA for the CDR3: TGTGCCAGCAGTTACGATGGGGGGGTAGGCGGGGAGCTGTTTTTT. This translates into CASSYDGGVGGELFF.

This clone occurred many times. J is TRBJ1-1 and V is TRBV6-6; D is possibly TRBD1 (5 bases). The CDR3 is made up of 15 amino acids. V dropped 0 bases and J dropped 12 bases, with 20 bases sitting between them. Per germline, CDR1 MNHNY and CDR2 SVGAGI (reference sequence). CDR3 loop: CASSYSWDPGARTFF. The CDR3 DNA follows: TGTGCCAGCAGTTACTCCTGGGACCCTGGAGCCAGGACTTTCTTT.

This clone was seen at least ten times. The chain couples TRBV7-3 to TRBJ2-5, with D possibly TRBD1 on 6 matching bases. The germline gives CDR1 SGHTA, CDR2 FQGTGA. The CDR3 is 15 amino acids. V was cut by 5 bases and J by 1 base, with 14 bases left in between. The CDR3 is CASSPLGGGQETQYF. CDR3 in DNA: TGTGCCAGCAGCCCTCTAGGGGGTGGCCAAGAGACCCAGTACTTC.

The sample holds many counts of this clone. The rearrangement uses TRBV11-1 and TRBJ1-1, with D uncertain. The V end lost 5 bases, the J end lost 5 bases, and 18 bases lay between the germline ends. The CDR3 length is 15 residues. The germline V gene encodes CDR1 SGHAT and CDR2 FQDESV (reference sequence). DNA of the CDR3: TGTGCCAGCAGCGAAACTGCTTCTTCTGGGACTGAAGCTTTCTTT. Translation: CASSETASSGTEAFF.

This clone has at least ten counts. Other DNA sequences in this sample translate to the same CDR3. CDR3 loop: CAISESIGLRWDTIYF. For the CDR3, the DNA is TGTGCCATCAGTGAGTCGATAGGCCTCCGGTGGGACACCATATATTTT. V is TRBV10-3 and J is TRBJ1-3, with D unresolved. Germline V lookup: CDR1 ENHRY, CDR2 SYGVKD. Trimming cost V 0 bases and J 8 bases, with 17 bases left between them. The CDR3 loop spans 16 amino acids.

This clone was observed a handful of times. This chain links TRBV6-2 or TRBV6-3 with TRBJ1-2, with D unclear. This CDR3 spans 16 amino acids. In germline, CDR1 is MNHEY, CDR2 SVGEGT. The V and J ends lost 10 bases and 5 bases respectively, with 26 bases between them. In DNA form, the CDR3 reads TGTGCCACCATCCCGGCTGGCCGGCGGGCTATTTATGGCTACACCTTC. Translation gives CATIPAGRRAIYGYTF.

This clone appeared a single time. A junction boundary mismatches the germline segment, possibly from a read error. The chain has TRBV7-7 and TRBJ2-7, with TRBD1 as a possible D gene (7 bases). This CDR3 contains 14 residues. Germline V gives CDR1 SSHAT, CDR2 FNYEAQ (reference sequence). DNA of the CDR3: TGTGCTAGCAGCTCCCTGGAGGGGGCCTACGAGCACTACTTC. Its protein product is CASSSLEGAYEHYF. The variable domain in full, completed from reference TRBV7-7 and TRBJ2-7, reads GAGVSQSPRYKVTKRGQDVTLRCDPISSHATLYWYQQALGQGPEFLTYFNYEAQPDKSGLPSDRFSAERPEGSISTLTIQRTEQRDSAMYRCASSSLEGAYEHYFGPGTRLTVT.

The chain uses TRBV3-1 and TRBJ2-7; D remains ambiguous. The CDR3 is 14 amino acids. Trimming stripped 5 bases from V and 5 bases from J, with 16 bases between. The germline V gene has CDR1 LGHDT and CDR2 YNNKEL (reference sequence). This CDR3 is CASSDEFDLNEQYF. The CDR3 bases are TGTGCCAGCAGCGACGAATTTGACCTCAACGAGCAGTACTTC.

This clone has ten or more counts. This rearrangement joins TRBV6-1 to TRBJ1-5; the match to TRBD1 covers 8 bases. The length of the CDR3 is 14 residues. Germline lookup yields CDR1 MNHNS and CDR2 SASEGT. V trimming: 5 bases; J trimming: 7 bases; junction bases outside the gene matches: 7. As DNA, the CDR3 is TGTGCCAGCAGTAAGGACAGGGTGGGACAGCCCCAGCATTTT. Residues: CASSKDRVGQPQHF.

The sample holds many counts of this clone. V is TRBV3-1 and J is TRBJ1-2; D remains unclear. Trimming stripped 1 base from V and 2 bases from J, with 14 bases between. Germline assignment: CDR1 LGHDT and CDR2 YNNKEL (reference sequence). This CDR3 comprises 16 residues. The CDR3 nucleotides are TGTGCCAGCAGCCAAGGGGTGGGCAGGATCAACTATGGCTACACCTTC. The encoded protein is CASSQGVGRINYGYTF.

This clone was observed many times. Other DNA sequences in this sample translate to the same CDR3. This chain connects TRBV2 to TRBJ2-7; tentatively, D is TRBD1 (5 bases). The germline V gene encodes CDR1 SNHLY and CDR2 FYNNEI. There are 13 residues in the CDR3. V was pared by 5 bases and J by 2 bases, with 10 bases between. For the CDR3, the DNA is TGTGCCAGCAGTCTCCAGGGAACCTACGAGCAGTACTTC. Residues: CASSLQGTYEQYF.

This clone showed up many times. CDR3 residues: CASSRGQANQPQHF. The CDR3 nucleotides are TGTGCCAGCAGCCGGGGACAGGCCAATCAGCCCCAGCATTTT. This rearrangement joins TRBV6-1 to TRBJ1-5, with TRBD1 matching 8 bases. Germline V gene data show CDR1 as MNHNS and CDR2 as SASEGT. V shed 6 bases, J shed 3 bases, and the junction held 4 bases outside the gene matches. The CDR3 contains 14 residues.

A remark on this clone: A much larger clone is a single base away; this may be a read error. The sample contains more than one DNA sequence encoding this CDR3. For the CDR3, the DNA is TGCGCCAGCAGCCAAGATGGTGACAGGGACTACGAGCAGTACTTC. Encoded protein: CASSQDGDRDYEQYF. This chain joins TRBV4-1 and TRBJ2-7, with 7 bases lining up with TRBD1. This CDR3 region has 15 residues. Germline V CDR1 and CDR2: MGHRA, YSYEKL. V lost 0 bases and J lost 3; bases outside the gene matches: 5.